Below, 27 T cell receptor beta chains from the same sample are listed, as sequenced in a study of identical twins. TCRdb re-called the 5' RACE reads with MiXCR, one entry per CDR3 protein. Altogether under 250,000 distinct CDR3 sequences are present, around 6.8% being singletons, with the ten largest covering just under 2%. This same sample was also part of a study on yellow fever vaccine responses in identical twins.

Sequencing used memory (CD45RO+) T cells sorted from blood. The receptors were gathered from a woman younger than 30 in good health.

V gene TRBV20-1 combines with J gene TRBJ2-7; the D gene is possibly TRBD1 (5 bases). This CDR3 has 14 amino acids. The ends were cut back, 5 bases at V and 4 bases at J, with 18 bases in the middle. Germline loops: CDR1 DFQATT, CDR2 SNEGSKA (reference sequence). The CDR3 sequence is CSARTPRVSYEQYF. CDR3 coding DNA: TGCAGTGCTCGCACTCCCAGGGTGAGTTACGAGCAGTACTTC.

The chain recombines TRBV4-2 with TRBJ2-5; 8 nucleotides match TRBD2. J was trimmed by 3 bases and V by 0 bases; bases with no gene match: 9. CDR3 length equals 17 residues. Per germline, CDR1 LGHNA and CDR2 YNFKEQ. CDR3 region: CASSQDGTRRGEETQYF. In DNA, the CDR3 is TGTGCCAGCAGCCAAGACGGGACTAGGAGGGGGGAAGAGACCCAGTACTTC.

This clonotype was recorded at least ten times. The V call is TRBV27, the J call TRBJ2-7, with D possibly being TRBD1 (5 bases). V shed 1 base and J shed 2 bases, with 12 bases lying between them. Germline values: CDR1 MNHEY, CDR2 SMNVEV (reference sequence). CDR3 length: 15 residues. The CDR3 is CASSLFRGRTYEQYF. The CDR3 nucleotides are TGTGCCAGCAGTTTATTTAGGGGCCGGACCTACGAGCAGTACTTC.

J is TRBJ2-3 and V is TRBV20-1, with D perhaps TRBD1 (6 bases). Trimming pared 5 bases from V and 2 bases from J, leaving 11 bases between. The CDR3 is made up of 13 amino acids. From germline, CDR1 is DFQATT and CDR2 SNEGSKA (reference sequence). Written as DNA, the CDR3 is TGCAGTGCTTCGGGACACACCACAGATACGCAGTATTTT. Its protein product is CSASGHTTDTQYF.

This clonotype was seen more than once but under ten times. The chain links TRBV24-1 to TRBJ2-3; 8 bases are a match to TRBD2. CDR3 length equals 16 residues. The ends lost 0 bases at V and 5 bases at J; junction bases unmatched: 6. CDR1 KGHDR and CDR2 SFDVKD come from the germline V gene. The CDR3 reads CATSDLHGGGVDTQYF. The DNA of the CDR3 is TGTGCCACCAGTGATTTGCACGGGGGGGGGGTAGATACGCAGTATTTT.

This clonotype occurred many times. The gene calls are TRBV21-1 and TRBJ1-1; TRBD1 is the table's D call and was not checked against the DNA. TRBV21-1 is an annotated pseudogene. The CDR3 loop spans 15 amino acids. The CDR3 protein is CASSTLRGIGTEAFF. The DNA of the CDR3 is TGTGCCAGCAGTACCCTCAGGGGGATAGGGACTGAAGCTTTCTTT.

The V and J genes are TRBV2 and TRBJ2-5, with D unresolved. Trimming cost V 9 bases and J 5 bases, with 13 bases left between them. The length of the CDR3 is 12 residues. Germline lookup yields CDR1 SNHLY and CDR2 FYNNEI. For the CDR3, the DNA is TGTGCCAGGGGCCCAACAAAGGAGACCCAGTACTTC. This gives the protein CARGPTKETQYF.

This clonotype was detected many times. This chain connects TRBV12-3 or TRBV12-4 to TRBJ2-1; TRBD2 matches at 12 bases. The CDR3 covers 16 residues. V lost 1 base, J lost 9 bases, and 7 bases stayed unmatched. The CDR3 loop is CASSLGSSGGAFEQFF. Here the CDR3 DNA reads TGTGCCAGCAGTTTAGGTTCTAGCGGGGGGGCCTTTGAGCAGTTCTTC.

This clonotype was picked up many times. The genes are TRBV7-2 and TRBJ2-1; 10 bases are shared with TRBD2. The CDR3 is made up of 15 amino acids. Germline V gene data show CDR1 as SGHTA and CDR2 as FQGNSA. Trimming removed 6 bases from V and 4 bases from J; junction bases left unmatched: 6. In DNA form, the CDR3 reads TGTGCCAGCAGTCTAGCGGGAGCAGGTTACAATGAGCAGTTCTTC. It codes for CASSLAGAGYNEQFF. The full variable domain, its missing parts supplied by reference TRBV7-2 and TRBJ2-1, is GAGVSQSPSNKVTEKGKDVELRCDPISGHTALYWYRQSLGQGLEFLIYFQGNSAPDKSGLPSDRFSAERTGGSVSTLTIQRTQQEDSAVYLCASSLAGAGYNEQFFGPGTRLTVL.

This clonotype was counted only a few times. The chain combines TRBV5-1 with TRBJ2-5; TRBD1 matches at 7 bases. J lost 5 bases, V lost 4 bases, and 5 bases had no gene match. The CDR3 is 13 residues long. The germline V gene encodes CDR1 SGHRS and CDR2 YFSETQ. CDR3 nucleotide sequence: TGCGCCAGCAGCGCGACAGGGCCCGAGACCCAGTACTTC. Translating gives CASSATGPETQYF.

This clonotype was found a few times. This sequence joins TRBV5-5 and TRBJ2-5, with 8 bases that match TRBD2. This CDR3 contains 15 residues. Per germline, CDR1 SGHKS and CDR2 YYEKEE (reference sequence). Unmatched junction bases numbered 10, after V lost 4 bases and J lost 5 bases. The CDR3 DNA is TGTGCCAGCAGCCCAGGCGCGGGGGGCTGGGAGACCCAGTACTTC. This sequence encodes CASSPGAGGWETQYF.

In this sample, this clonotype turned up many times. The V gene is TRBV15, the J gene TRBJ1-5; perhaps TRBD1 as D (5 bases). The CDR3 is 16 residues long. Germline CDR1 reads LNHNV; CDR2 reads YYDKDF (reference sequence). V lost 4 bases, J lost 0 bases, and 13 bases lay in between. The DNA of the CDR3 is TGTGCCACCAGCATAAAGGGACTGATTAGCAATCAGCCCCAGCATTTT. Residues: CATSIKGLISNQPQHF.

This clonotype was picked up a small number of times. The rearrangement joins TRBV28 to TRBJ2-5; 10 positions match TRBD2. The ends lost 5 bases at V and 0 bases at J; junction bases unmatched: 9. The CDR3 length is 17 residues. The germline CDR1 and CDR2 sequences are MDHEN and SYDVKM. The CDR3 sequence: CASSQTSGQLYQETQYF. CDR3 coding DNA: TGTGCCAGCAGTCAGACTAGCGGGCAATTGTACCAAGAGACCCAGTACTTC.

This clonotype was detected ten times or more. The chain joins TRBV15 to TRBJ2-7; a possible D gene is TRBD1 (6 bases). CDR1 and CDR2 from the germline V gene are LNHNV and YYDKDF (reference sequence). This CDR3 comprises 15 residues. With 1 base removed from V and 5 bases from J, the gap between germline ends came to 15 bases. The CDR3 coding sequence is TGTGCCACCAGCAGAGTACCCACAGGGATCAACGAGCAGTACTTC. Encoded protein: CATSRVPTGINEQYF. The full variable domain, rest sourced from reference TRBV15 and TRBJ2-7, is DAMVIQNPRYQVTQFGKPVTLSCSQTLNHNVMYWYQQKSSQAPKLLFHYYDKDFNNEADTPDNFQSRRPNTSFCFLDIRSPGLGDTAMYLCATSRVPTGINEQYFGPGTRLTVT.

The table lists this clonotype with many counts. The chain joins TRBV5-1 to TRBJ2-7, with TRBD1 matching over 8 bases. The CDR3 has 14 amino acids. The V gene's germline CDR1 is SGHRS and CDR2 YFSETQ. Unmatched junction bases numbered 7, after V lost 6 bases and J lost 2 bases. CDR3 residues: CASTALTGAYEQYF. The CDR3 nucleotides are TGCGCCAGCACCGCCTTGACAGGGGCCTACGAGCAGTACTTC.

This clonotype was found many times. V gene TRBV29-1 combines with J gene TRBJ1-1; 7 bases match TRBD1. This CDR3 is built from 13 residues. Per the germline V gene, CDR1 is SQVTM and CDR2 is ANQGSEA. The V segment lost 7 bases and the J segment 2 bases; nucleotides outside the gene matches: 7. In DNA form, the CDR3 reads TGCAGCGCATCCCGGGACAGAAACACTGAAGCTTTCTTT. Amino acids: CSASRDRNTEAFF.

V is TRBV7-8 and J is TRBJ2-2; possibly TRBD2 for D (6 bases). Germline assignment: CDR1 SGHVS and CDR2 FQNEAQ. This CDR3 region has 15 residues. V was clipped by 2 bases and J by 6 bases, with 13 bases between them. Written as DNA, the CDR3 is TGTGCCAGCAGCTTACAGTCCGGGACTGCCGGGGAGCTGTTTTTT. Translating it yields CASSLQSGTAGELFF.

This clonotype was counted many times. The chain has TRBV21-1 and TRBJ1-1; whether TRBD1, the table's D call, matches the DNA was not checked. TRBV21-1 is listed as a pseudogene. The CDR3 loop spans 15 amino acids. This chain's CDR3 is CASSSRIPTNTWAFF. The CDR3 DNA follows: TGTGCCAGCAGCTCCCGAATTCCCACCAACACTTGGGCTTTCTTT.

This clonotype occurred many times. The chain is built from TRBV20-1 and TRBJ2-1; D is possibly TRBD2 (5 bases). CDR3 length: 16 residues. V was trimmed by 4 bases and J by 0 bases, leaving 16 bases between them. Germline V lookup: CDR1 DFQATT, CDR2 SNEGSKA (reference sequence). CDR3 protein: CSANPGGLGSYNEQFF. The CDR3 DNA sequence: TGCAGTGCTAATCCGGGCGGGCTGGGCTCCTACAATGAGCAGTTCTTC.

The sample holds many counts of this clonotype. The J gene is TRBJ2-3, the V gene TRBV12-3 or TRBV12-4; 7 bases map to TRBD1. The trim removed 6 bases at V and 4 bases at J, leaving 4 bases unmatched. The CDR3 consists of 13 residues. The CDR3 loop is CASRQQGSDTQYF. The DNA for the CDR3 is TGTGCCAGCAGACAACAGGGGTCAGATACGCAGTATTTT.

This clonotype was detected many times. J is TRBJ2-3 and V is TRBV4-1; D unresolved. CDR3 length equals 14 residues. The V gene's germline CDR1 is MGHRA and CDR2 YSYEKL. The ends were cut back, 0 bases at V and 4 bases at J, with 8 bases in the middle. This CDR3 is CASSQDPLADTQYF. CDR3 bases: TGCGCCAGCAGCCAAGATCCACTGGCAGATACGCAGTATTTT.

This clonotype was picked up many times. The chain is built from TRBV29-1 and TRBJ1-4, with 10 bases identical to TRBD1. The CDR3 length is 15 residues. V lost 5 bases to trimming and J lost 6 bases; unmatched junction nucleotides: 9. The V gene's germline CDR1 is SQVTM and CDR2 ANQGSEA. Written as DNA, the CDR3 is TGCAGCGTTTCCCTCTCGACAGGGGGCGATGAAAAACTGTTTTTT. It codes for CSVSLSTGGDEKLFF.

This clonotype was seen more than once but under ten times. CDR3 nucleotides: TGTGCCAGCGGGGTATCCTACTACGAGCAGTACTTC. This gives the protein CASGVSYYEQYF. The chain joins TRBV6-2 or TRBV6-3 to TRBJ2-7, with unresolved D. The V gene lost 8 bases and the J gene lost 3 bases, with 11 bases spanning the gap. CDR3 size: 12 residues. In germline, CDR1 is MNHEY, CDR2 SVGEGT.

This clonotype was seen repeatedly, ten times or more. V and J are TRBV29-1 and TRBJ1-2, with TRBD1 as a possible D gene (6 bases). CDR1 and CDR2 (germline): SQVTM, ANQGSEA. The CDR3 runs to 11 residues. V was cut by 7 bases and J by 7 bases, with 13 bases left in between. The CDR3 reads CSDQGGVGYTF. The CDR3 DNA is TGCAGCGACCAAGGGGGGGTTGGCTACACCTTC.

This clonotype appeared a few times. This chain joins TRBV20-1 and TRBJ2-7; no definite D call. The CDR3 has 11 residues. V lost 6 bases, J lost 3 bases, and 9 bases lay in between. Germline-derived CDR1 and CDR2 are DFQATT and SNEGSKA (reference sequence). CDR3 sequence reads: CSAVDGYEQYF. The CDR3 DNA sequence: TGCAGTGCCGTGGACGGCTACGAGCAGTACTTC.

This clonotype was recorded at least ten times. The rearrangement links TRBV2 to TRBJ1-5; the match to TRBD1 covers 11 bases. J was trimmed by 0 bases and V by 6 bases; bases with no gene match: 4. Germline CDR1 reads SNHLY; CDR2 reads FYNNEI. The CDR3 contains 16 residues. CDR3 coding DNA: TGTGCCAGCAGCGGGACAGGGGGAGGTAGCAATCAGCCCCAGCATTTT. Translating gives CASSGTGGGSNQPQHF.

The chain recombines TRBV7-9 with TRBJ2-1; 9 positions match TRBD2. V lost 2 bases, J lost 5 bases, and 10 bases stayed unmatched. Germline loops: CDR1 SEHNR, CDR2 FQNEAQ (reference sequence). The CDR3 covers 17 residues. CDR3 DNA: TGTGCCAGCAGCTTAAAGATTGCTAGCGGGGTTCACAATGAGCAGTTCTTC. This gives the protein CASSLKIASGVHNEQFF.